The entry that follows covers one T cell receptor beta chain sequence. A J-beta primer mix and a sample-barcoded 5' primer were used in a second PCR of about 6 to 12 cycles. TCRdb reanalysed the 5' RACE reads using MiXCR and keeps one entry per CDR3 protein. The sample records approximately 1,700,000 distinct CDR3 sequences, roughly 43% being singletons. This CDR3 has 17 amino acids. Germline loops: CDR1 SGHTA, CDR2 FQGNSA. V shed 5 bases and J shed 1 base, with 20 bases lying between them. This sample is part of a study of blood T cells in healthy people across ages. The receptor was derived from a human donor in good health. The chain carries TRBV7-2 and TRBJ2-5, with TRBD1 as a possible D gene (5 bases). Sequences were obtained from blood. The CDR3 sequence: CASSPRPRVVIQETQYF. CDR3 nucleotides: TGTGCCAGCAGCCCACGCCCCAGGGTTGTTATCCAAGAGACCCAGTACTTC.